Listed here are 31 T cell receptor beta chains from one sample, sequenced in a study of CD8 T cells in ankylosing spondylitis. Overall study findings and caveats: Ankylosing spondylitis blood seemed to carry a telltale TCR beta motif made of under 10 highly homologous variants.

For these receptors, no antigen is known. In TCRdb, the 5' RACE reads were re-called with MiXCR into one record per CDR3 protein. The sample lists over 400,000 distinct CDR3 sequences, about 24% seen once, with roughly 1% in the top ten. The source material was blood, either unsorted or a sorted T cell fraction (not recorded which). The receptors come from a male donor with ankylosing spondylitis.

The chain carries TRBV12-3 or TRBV12-4 and TRBJ2-2; the match to TRBD1 covers 7 bases. The CDR3 runs to 17 residues. With 3 bases clipped from V and 9 bases from J, the junction kept 16 bases outside the gene matches. The CDR3 reads CASSLGQGVPGTRELFF. CDR3 DNA sequence: TGTGCCAGCAGTTTGGGCCAGGGGGTGCCCGGTACGCGGGAGCTGTTTTTT.

This clonotype was counted only a few times. This chain joins TRBV7-2 and TRBJ1-1; possibly TRBD1 for D (5 bases). V lost 5 bases, J lost 5 bases, and 15 bases lay in between. CDR1 and CDR2 (germline): SGHTA, FQGNSA. CDR3 length equals 14 residues. The CDR3 DNA follows: TGTGCCAGCAGCCCCAGGGTTGCTGGGACTGAAGCTTTCTTT. Protein sequence: CASSPRVAGTEAFF.

The chain couples TRBV10-1 to TRBJ2-1, with D hard to call. Germline assignment: CDR1 WNHNN and CDR2 SYGVQD (reference sequence). V lost 8 bases, J lost 4 bases, and 15 bases lay in between. CDR3 length equals 14 residues. The CDR3 protein is CASQRSGFYNEQFF. Here the CDR3 DNA reads TGCGCCAGCCAGAGATCAGGATTTTACAATGAGCAGTTCTTC.

The rearrangement uses TRBV20-1 and TRBJ1-5, with 8 bases lining up with TRBD1. Germline trimming cut 6 bases from V and 5 bases from J; bases unmatched to any gene: 12. Germline-derived CDR1 and CDR2 are DFQATT and SNEGSKA (reference sequence). The CDR3 loop spans 15 amino acids. In nucleotides, the CDR3 is TGCAGTGCCACCGGGACAGGATATCTGGATCAGCCCCAGCATTTT. Its translation is CSATGTGYLDQPQHF.

This clonotype has more than one count but fewer than ten. The V call is TRBV7-9, the J call TRBJ1-3, with unresolved D. The length of the CDR3 is 16 residues. V shed 5 bases and J shed 2 bases, with 16 bases lying between them. CDR1 is SEHNR and CDR2 is FQNEAQ in the germline V gene (reference sequence). This CDR3 is CASSGSAALPGNTIYF. The CDR3 coding sequence is TGTGCCAGCAGCGGATCGGCCGCCTTGCCTGGAAACACCATATATTTT.

This chain joins TRBV4-1 and TRBJ1-1, with 7 bases aligning to TRBD1. The ends lost 4 bases at V and 4 bases at J; junction bases unmatched: 15. CDR3 size: 17 residues. CDR1 and CDR2 from the germline V gene are MGHRA and YSYEKL. CDR3 in amino acids: CASSPGGQFMGRTEAFF. The CDR3 nucleotides read TGCGCCAGCAGCCCCGGGGGACAGTTCATGGGGCGCACTGAAGCTTTCTTT.

The chain combines TRBV11-3 with TRBJ2-1; the match to TRBD2 covers 11 bases. CDR1 is SGHNT and CDR2 is YENEEA in the germline V gene. The CDR3 length is 16 residues. With V trimmed by 3 bases and J by 8 bases, 9 bases remained unmatched. CDR3 protein: CASSFRLAGRQHEQFF. CDR3 nucleotides: TGTGCCAGCAGCTTCCGACTAGCGGGAAGACAACATGAGCAGTTCTTC.

The chain links TRBV5-1 to TRBJ1-3, with 10 bases fitting TRBD1. The CDR3 sequence is 16 residues long. The V and J ends lost 4 bases and 2 bases, in that order; junction bases with no gene match: 6. Germline V CDR1 and CDR2: SGHRS, YFSETQ. This CDR3 reads CASSNTGTGAGNTIYF. The CDR3 DNA is TGCGCCAGCAGCAACACCGGGACAGGGGCTGGAAACACCATATATTTT. The entire variable domain, with the rest obtained from reference TRBV5-1 and TRBJ1-3, is as follows: KAGVTQTPRYLIKTRGQQVTLSCSPISGHRSVSWYQQTPGQGLQFLFEYFSETQRNKGNFPGRFSGRQFSNSRSEMNVSTLELGDSALYLCASSNTGTGAGNTIYFGEGSWLTVV.

Only a few counts were recorded for this clonotype. V gene TRBV25-1 combines with J gene TRBJ2-2, with 7 bases identical to TRBD2. The CDR3 covers 15 residues. J gave up 5 bases and V 2 bases, and 5 bases lay outside the gene matches. The germline V gene has CDR1 MGHDK and CDR2 SYGVNS. The DNA of the CDR3 is TGTGCCAGCAGTGAACGGGGGAGGGGAACCGGGGAGCTGTTTTTT. As protein: CASSERGRGTGELFF.

The chain couples TRBV3-1 to TRBJ1-3; D call uncertain. V lost 1 base to trimming and J lost 5 bases, with 15 bases between them. This CDR3 is 16 amino acids long. The germline V gene encodes CDR1 LGHDT and CDR2 YNNKEL (reference sequence). CDR3 protein: CASSQGEGKRRNTIYF. The DNA for the CDR3 is TGTGCCAGCAGCCAAGGGGAAGGGAAAAGGCGAAACACCATATATTTT.

This clonotype was seen a few times. The rearrangement links TRBV12-3 or TRBV12-4 to TRBJ2-1; TRBD2 matches at 10 bases. The CDR3 spans 17 residues. V was clipped by 2 bases and J by 2 bases; unmatched bases: 6. The CDR3, as DNA: TGTGCCAGCAGTTTATCCCTGACTAGCGGGCCCTACAATGAGCAGTTCTTC. Residues: CASSLSLTSGPYNEQFF.

The chain carries TRBV21-1 and TRBJ2-4; TRBD2, as called in the table, went unchecked against the DNA. TRBV21-1 is marked as a pseudogene. The length of the CDR3 is 19 residues. The CDR3, as DNA: TGTGCCAGCAGCAAAGTAGTGCGACTAGCGGGAGGGCCGATAAACATTCAGTACTTC. This codes for CASSKVVRLAGGPINIQYF.

This clonotype came up a few times. The genes are TRBV7-2 and TRBJ1-2, with TRBD1 as a possible D gene (5 bases). The CDR3 is 14 residues long. V lost 2 bases to trimming and J lost 6 bases, with 13 bases between them. Germline CDR1 reads SGHTA; CDR2 reads FQGNSA. The CDR3 DNA reads as TGTGCCAGCAGCTTATCTAATAGGGGACATGGCTACACCTTC. Amino acids: CASSLSNRGHGYTF.

This CDR3 is CATSDPTSGQETQYF. CDR3 nucleotides: TGTGCCACCAGTGATCCGACTAGCGGACAAGAGACCCAGTACTTC. This sequence joins TRBV24-1 and TRBJ2-5; TRBD2 aligns across 9 bases. Germline V gives CDR1 KGHDR, CDR2 SFDVKD. Losses at the gene ends were 3 bases for V and 2 bases for J; bases not matched to a gene: 3. The CDR3 sequence is 15 residues long.

The sample holds a few counts of this clonotype. The chain employs TRBV7-2 and TRBJ2-1, with D possibly TRBD1 on 6 matching bases. The germline V gene has CDR1 SGHTA and CDR2 FQGNSA. V was cut by 5 bases and J by 4 bases, with 12 bases left in between. The CDR3 contains 14 residues. Here the CDR3 DNA reads TGTGCCAGCAGCACCCCGACAGGATACAATGAGCAGTTCTTC. Protein sequence: CASSTPTGYNEQFF.

The J gene is TRBJ1-6, the V gene TRBV12-3 or TRBV12-4; D is unresolved. With 5 bases removed from V and 0 bases from J, the gap between germline ends came to 8 bases. This CDR3 has 15 residues. As DNA, the CDR3 is TGTGCCAGCAGTCAGTGGAGCTCCTATAATTCACCCCTCCACTTT. Protein: CASSQWSSYNSPLHF.

V usage is TRBV12-3 or TRBV12-4 and J usage is TRBJ2-3, with D unresolved. V lost 3 bases and J lost 2, with 3 bases in between. CDR3 length equals 12 residues. The CDR3 DNA reads as TGTGCCAGCAGTTTCCTCACAGATACGCAGTATTTT. Amino acid sequence: CASSFLTDTQYF.

The genes are TRBV4-2 and TRBJ1-2; D is unclear. Germline assignment: CDR1 LGHNA and CDR2 YNFKEQ. The CDR3 extends over 13 amino acids. V was shortened by 7 bases and J by 8 bases, with 17 bases between the two germline ends. CDR3 region: CASTQEGARGYTF. For the CDR3, the DNA is TGTGCCAGCACCCAGGAGGGAGCTAGGGGCTACACCTTC.

The chain has TRBV3-1 and TRBJ2-7, with TRBD2 as a possible D gene (6 bases). In germline, CDR1 is LGHDT, CDR2 YNNKEL (reference sequence). The CDR3 consists of 13 residues. V was shortened by 7 bases and J by 4 bases, with 14 bases between the two germline ends. The CDR3 region is CASTLTGDYEQYF. DNA for the CDR3: TGTGCCAGCACCCTAACGGGAGATTACGAGCAGTACTTC.

V gene TRBV25-1 combines with J gene TRBJ2-7, with 7 positions matching TRBD1. The germline V gene encodes CDR1 MGHDK and CDR2 SYGVNS. The V segment lost 1 base and the J segment 3 bases; nucleotides outside the gene matches: 0. This CDR3 contains 13 residues. CDR3 protein: CASSESGGYEQYF. CDR3 nucleotide sequence: TGTGCCAGCAGTGAATCAGGGGGCTACGAGCAGTACTTC.

This clonotype was detected a few times. The rearrangement uses TRBV5-1 and TRBJ2-7, with TRBD2 matching 9 bases. This CDR3 is 15 amino acids long. The trim removed 1 base at V and 7 bases at J, leaving 9 bases unmatched. Germline-derived CDR1 and CDR2 are SGHRS and YFSETQ. The CDR3 spells CASSLIAGGDGEQYV. The CDR3, as DNA: TGCGCCAGCAGCTTGATCGCGGGAGGGGATGGAGAGCAGTACGTC.

The J gene is TRBJ2-1, the V gene TRBV15; a weak D match, TRBD2 (5 bases). Looked up from germline, CDR1 is LNHNV and CDR2 is YYDKDF (reference sequence). The V gene lost 2 bases and the J gene lost 0 bases, with 14 bases spanning the gap. The CDR3 is made up of 17 amino acids. CDR3 sequence (DNA): TGTGCCACCAGCAGACAAGAGCGGTTTAGCTCCTACAATGAGCAGTTCTTC. Translating it yields CATSRQERFSSYNEQFF. The full variable domain, its missing parts supplied by reference TRBV15 and TRBJ2-1, is DAMVIQNPRYQVTQFGKPVTLSCSQTLNHNVMYWYQQKSSQAPKLLFHYYDKDFNNEADTPDNFQSRRPNTSFCFLDIRSPGLGDTAMYLCATSRQERFSSYNEQFFGPGTRLTVL.

This clonotype was observed many times. The rearrangement joins TRBV3-1 to TRBJ2-2, with D perhaps TRBD2 (6 bases). Deletions cut 1 base from V and 4 bases from J, with 7 bases between. Germline V lookup: CDR1 LGHDT, CDR2 YNNKEL (reference sequence). The CDR3 runs to 14 residues. CDR3 DNA sequence: TGTGCCAGCAGCCAAGTGGGGGGCACCGGGGAGCTGTTTTTT. It encodes CASSQVGGTGELFF.

The chain uses TRBV18 and TRBJ2-1; 14 positions match TRBD2. V lost 3 bases to trimming and J lost 7 bases; unmatched junction nucleotides: 5. CDR1 is KGHSH, CDR2 LQKENI, per germline. The CDR3 is made up of 16 amino acids. CDR3 residues: CASSPGTSGRINEQFF. DNA of the CDR3: TGTGCCAGCTCACCCGGGACTAGCGGGAGAATTAATGAGCAGTTCTTC.

This clonotype was picked up a small number of times. The chain uses TRBV5-1 and TRBJ2-2; 9 bases fit TRBD1. V lost 4 bases, J lost 1 base, and 5 bases stayed unmatched. Germline loops: CDR1 SGHRS, CDR2 YFSETQ. This CDR3 has 16 residues. CDR3 in amino acids: CASSPGTGWNTGELFF. DNA of the CDR3: TGCGCCAGCAGCCCCGGGACAGGGTGGAACACCGGGGAGCTGTTTTTT.

The chain links TRBV20-1 to TRBJ2-1; D is perhaps TRBD1 or TRBD2 (6 bases each). Looked up from germline, CDR1 is DFQATT and CDR2 is SNEGSKA (reference sequence). The V end was cut by 0 bases, the J end by 5 bases, with 20 bases between. This CDR3 region has 17 residues. CDR3 DNA sequence: TGCAGTGCTAGAGATCCCGGGGGCAAGCGGGCCAACAATGAGCAGTTCTTC. This codes for CSARDPGGKRANNEQFF.

This clonotype was seen a handful of times. The chain is built from TRBV25-1 and TRBJ2-2, with TRBD2 matching over 11 bases. This CDR3 region has 16 residues. Per germline, CDR1 MGHDK and CDR2 SYGVNS. With 5 bases clipped from V and 8 bases from J, the junction kept 10 bases outside the gene matches. For the CDR3, the DNA is TGTGCCAGCAGTCAGGGAACTAGCGGGGGTCGAGGGGAGCTGTTTTTT. Residues: CASSQGTSGGRGELFF. Full variable domain (rest looked up from reference TRBV25-1 and TRBJ2-2): EADIYQTPRYLVIGTGKKITLECSQTMGHDKMYWYQQDPGMELHLIHYSYGVNSTEKGDLSSESTVSRIRTEHFPLTLESARPSHTSQYLCASSQGTSGGRGELFFGEGSRLTVL.

This clonotype turned up a few times. This chain uses TRBV2 with TRBJ2-7; 8 bases match TRBD1. Germline values: CDR1 SNHLY, CDR2 FYNNEI. This CDR3 comprises 13 residues. CDR3 nucleotides: TGTGCCAGCAGAAAGACCGGGACAGGCGCACTCGTCGTC. As protein: CASRKTGTGALVV.

The gene calls are TRBV20-1 and TRBJ2-5; the D gene is possibly TRBD2 (7 bases). The CDR3 runs 12 residues. From germline, CDR1 is DFQATT and CDR2 SNEGSKA (reference sequence). V was pared by 3 bases and J by 5 bases, with 10 bases between. CDR3 loop: CSAREGGETQYF. The CDR3 DNA reads TGCAGTGCTAGGGAGGGGGGGGAGACCCAGTACTTC.

CDR3: CASQELQGSSPLHF. CDR3 sequence (DNA): TGTGCCAGCCAAGAACTACAGGGGAGCTCACCCCTCCACTTT. The chain joins TRBV6-4 to TRBJ1-6; TRBD1 matches 7 bases. The CDR3 is made up of 14 amino acids. J was trimmed by 10 bases and V by 8 bases; bases with no gene match: 11. Germline CDR1 and CDR2: MRHNA and SNTAGT.

J is TRBJ1-5 and V is TRBV21-1. TRBV21-1 is designated a pseudogene. The CDR3 has 15 residues. The CDR3 is CASSKGSPPSGPQHF. DNA for the CDR3: TGTGCCAGCAGCAAAGGTTCTCCGCCGAGCGGGCCCCAGCATTTT.